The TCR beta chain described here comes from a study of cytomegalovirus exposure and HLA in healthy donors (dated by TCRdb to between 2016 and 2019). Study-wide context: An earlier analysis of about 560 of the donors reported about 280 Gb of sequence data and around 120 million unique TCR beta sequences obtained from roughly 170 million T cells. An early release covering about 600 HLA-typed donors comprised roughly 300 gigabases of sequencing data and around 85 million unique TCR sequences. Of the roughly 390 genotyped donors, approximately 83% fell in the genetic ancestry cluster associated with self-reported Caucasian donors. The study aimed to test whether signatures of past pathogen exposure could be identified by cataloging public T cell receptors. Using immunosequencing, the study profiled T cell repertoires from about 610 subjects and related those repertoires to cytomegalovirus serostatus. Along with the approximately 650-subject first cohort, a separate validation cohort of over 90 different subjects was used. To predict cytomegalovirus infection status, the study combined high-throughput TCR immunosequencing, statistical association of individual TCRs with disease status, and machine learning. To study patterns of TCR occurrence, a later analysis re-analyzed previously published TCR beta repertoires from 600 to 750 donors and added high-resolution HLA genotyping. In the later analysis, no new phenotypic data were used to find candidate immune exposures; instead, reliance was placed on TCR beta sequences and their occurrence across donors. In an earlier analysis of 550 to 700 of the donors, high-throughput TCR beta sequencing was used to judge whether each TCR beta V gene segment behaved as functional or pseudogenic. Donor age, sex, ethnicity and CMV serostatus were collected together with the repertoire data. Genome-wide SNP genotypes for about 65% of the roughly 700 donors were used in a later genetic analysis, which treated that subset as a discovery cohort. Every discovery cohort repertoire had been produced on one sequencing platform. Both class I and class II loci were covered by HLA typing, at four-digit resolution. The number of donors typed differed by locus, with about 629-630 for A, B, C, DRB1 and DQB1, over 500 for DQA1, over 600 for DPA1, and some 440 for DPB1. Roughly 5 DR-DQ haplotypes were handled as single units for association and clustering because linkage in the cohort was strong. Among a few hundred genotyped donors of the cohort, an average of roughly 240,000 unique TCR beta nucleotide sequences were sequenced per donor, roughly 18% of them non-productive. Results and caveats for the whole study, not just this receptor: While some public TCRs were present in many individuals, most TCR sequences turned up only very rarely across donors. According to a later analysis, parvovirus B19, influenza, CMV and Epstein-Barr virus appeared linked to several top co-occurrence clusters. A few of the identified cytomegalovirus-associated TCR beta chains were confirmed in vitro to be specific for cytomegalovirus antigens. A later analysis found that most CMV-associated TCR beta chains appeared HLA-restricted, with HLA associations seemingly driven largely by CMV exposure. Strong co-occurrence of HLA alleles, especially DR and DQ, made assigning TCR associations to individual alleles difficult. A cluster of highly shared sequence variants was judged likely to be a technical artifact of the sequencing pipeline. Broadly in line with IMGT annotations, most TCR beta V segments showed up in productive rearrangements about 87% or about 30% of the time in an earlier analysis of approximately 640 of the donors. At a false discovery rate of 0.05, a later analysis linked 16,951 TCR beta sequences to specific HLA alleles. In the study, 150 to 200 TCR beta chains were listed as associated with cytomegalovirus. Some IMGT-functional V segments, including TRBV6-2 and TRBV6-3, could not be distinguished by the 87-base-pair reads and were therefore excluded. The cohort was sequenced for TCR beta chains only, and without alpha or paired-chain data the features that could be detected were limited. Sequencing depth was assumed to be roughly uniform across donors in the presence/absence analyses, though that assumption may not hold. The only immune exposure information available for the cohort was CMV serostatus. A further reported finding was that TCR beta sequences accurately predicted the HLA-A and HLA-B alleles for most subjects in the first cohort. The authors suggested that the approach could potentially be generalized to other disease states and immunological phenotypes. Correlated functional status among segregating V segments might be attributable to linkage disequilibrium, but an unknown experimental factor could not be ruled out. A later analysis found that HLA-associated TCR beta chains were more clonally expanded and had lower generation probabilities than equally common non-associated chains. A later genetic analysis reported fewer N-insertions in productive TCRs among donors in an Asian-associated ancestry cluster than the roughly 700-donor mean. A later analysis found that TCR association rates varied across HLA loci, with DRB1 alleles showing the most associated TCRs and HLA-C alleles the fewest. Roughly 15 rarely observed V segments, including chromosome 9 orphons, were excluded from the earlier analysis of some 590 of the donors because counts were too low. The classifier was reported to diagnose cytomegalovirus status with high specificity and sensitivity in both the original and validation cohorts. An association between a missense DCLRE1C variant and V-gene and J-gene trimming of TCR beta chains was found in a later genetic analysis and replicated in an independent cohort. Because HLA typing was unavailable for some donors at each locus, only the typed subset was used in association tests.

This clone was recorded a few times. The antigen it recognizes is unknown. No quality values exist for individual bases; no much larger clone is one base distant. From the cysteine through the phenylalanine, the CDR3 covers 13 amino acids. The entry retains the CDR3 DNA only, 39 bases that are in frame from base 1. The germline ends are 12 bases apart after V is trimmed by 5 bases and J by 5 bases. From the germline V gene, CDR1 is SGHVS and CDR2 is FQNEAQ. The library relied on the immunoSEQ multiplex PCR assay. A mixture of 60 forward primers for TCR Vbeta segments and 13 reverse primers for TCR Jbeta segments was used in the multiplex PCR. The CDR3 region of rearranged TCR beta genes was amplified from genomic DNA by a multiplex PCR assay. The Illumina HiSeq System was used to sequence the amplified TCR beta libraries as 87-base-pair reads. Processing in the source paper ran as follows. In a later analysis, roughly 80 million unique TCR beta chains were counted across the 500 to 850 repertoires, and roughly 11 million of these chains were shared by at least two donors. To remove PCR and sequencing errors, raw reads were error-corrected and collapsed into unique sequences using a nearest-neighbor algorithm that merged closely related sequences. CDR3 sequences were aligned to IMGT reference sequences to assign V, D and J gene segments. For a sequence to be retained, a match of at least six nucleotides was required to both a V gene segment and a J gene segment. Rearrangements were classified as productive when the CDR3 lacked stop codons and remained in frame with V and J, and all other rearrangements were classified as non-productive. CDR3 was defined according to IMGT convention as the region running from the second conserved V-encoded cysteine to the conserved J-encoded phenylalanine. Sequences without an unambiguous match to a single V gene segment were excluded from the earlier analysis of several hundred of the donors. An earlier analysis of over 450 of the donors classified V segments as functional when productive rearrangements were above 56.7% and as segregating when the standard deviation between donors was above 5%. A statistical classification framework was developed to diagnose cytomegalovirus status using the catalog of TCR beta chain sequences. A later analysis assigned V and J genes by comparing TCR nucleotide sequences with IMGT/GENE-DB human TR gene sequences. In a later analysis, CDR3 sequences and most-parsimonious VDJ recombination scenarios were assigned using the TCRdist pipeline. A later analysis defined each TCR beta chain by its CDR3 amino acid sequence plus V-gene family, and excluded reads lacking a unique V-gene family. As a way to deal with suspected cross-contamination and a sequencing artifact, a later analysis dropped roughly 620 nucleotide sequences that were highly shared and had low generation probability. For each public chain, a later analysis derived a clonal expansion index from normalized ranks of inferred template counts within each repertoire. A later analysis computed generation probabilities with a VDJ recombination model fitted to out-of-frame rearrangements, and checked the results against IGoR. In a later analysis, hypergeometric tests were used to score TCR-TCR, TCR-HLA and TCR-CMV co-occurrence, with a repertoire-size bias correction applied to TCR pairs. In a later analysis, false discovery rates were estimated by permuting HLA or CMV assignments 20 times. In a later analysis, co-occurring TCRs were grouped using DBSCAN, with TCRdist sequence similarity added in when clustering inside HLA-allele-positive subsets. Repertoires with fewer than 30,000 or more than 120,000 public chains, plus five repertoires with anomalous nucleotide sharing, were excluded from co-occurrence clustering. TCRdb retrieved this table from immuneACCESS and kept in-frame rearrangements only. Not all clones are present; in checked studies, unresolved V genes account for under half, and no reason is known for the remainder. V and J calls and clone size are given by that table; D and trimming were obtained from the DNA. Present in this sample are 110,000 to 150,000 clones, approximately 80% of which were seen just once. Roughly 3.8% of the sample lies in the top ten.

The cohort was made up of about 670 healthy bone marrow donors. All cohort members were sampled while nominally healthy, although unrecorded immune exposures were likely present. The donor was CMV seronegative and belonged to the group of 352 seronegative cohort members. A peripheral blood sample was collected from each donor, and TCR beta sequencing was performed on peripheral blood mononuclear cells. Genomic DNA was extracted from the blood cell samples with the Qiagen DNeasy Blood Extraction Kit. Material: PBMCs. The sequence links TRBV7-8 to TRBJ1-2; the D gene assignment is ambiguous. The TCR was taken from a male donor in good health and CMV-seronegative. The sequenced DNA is TGTGCCAGCAGCCCCCGGCGAGGGTATGGCTACACCTTC. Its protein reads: CASSPRRGYGYTF. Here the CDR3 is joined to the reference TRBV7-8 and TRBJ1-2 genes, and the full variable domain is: GAGVSQSPRYKVAKRGQDVALRCDPISGHVSLFWYQQALGQGPEFLTYFQNEAQLDKSGLPSDRFFAERPEGSVSTLKIQRTQQEDSAVYLCASSPRRGYGYTFGSGTRLTVV.